These 24 T cell receptor beta chains were all obtained from the same sample, sequenced in a study of blood T cell repertoires in COVID-19. TCRdb keeps only in-frame clones here, not all; method: immunoSEQ multiplex PCR. Found here are approximately 110,000 clones, 86% of them singletons; the top ten hold approximately 4%. The sequencing input was peripheral blood. The receptors were gathered from a man aged 40-49 years with acute or convalescent COVID-19.

The V call is TRBV29-1, the J call TRBJ1-3; D gene uncertain. The germline V gene has CDR1 SQVTM and CDR2 ANQGSEA. V was clipped by 7 bases and J by 0 bases, with 16 bases between them. CDR3 length equals 15 residues. The CDR3 nucleotides are TGCAGCGCTGTGGGCGGACTGTCCTCTGGAAACACCATATATTTT. Its translation: CSAVGGLSSGNTIYF.

The chain links TRBV7-2 to TRBJ1-2, with D possibly matching TRBD1 (5 bases). The CDR3 sequence is 14 residues long. V was pared by 2 bases and J by 8 bases, with 15 bases between. Germline V lookup: CDR1 SGHTA, CDR2 FQGNSA. The CDR3 region is CASSLRSRVRGYTF. The CDR3 region has the DNA TGTGCCAGCAGCTTAAGATCCAGGGTTCGCGGCTACACCTTC. The full variable domain, its missing parts supplied by reference TRBV7-2 and TRBJ1-2, is GAGVSQSPSNKVTEKGKDVELRCDPISGHTALYWYRQSLGQGLEFLIYFQGNSAPDKSGLPSDRFSAERTGGSVSTLTIQRTQQEDSAVYLCASSLRSRVRGYTFGSGTRLTVV.

The chain combines TRBV5-6 with TRBJ2-7; TRBD2 aligns across 11 bases. J lost 4 bases, V lost 4 bases, and 7 bases had no gene match. Germline V gene sequence: CDR1 SGHDT, CDR2 YYEEEE. CDR3 length: 15 residues. The CDR3 loop is CASSTTTSGEYEQYF. The CDR3 bases are TGTGCCAGCAGCACCACGACTAGCGGGGAGTACGAGCAGTACTTC.

V is TRBV5-4 and J is TRBJ1-2; no firm D call. This CDR3 has 14 amino acids. Per germline, CDR1 SGHNT and CDR2 YYREEE (reference sequence). The V gene lost 5 bases and the J gene lost 0 bases, with 11 bases spanning the gap. The CDR3 is CASRGGGSNYGYTF. In DNA form, the CDR3 reads TGTGCCAGCAGGGGAGGAGGGTCTAACTATGGCTACACCTTC.

This clone appeared a single time. The chain combines TRBV5-5 with TRBJ1-5; TRBD1 matches 8 bases. The CDR3 is 15 amino acids. V lost 1 base and J lost 3; bases outside the gene matches: 3. CDR1 is SGHKS and CDR2 is YYEKEE in the germline V gene (reference sequence). This CDR3 reads CASSLTGGANQPQHF. Here the CDR3 DNA reads TGTGCCAGCAGCTTGACAGGGGGTGCCAATCAGCCCCAGCATTTT.

The chain uses TRBV11-3 and TRBJ2-3; 8 bases are a match to TRBD2. The CDR3 loop spans 14 amino acids. Germline V gene data show CDR1 as SGHNT and CDR2 as YENEEA. Trimming took 5 bases from V and 5 from J; bases not matched to a gene: 6. The CDR3 sequence: CASSPSGRGDTQYF. DNA of the CDR3: TGTGCCAGCAGCCCGAGCGGGAGAGGAGATACGCAGTATTTT.

The chain couples TRBV4-1 to TRBJ2-7, with 7 nucleotides matching TRBD2. The germline V gene has CDR1 MGHRA and CDR2 YSYEKL. The J segment lost 3 bases and the V segment lost 2 bases, leaving 7 bases of the junction unmatched. This CDR3 is 15 amino acids long. CDR3 amino acids: CASSQFAGEIYEQYF. Written as DNA, the CDR3 is TGCGCCAGCAGCCAATTTGCGGGAGAAATCTACGAGCAGTACTTC.

The rearrangement joins TRBV7-2 to TRBJ1-3; tentative D call: TRBD1 (5 bases). V was pared by 9 bases and J by 3 bases, with 15 bases between. Per the germline V gene, CDR1 is SGHTA and CDR2 is FQGNSA. This CDR3 is 14 amino acids long. The CDR3 loop is CARGRQGDGNTIYF. The CDR3 region has the DNA TGTGCCAGAGGCCGGCAGGGTGATGGAAACACCATATATTTT.

This clone was seen just once. The rearrangement links TRBV30 to TRBJ1-3; D gene uncertain. V lost 0 bases to trimming and J lost 7 bases, with 16 bases between them. Per germline, CDR1 GTSNPN and CDR2 SVGIG (reference sequence). The CDR3 spans 15 residues. CDR3 DNA sequence: TGTGCCTGGAGTGTAGGTTCTCGTCAGGCCAACACCATATATTTT. This gives the protein CAWSVGSRQANTIYF. The whole variable domain, filled in from reference TRBV30 and TRBJ1-3, reads SQTIHQWPATLVQPVGSPLSLECTVEGTSNPNLYWYRQAAGRGLQLLFYSVGIGQISSEVPQNLSASRPQDRQFILSSKKLLLSDSGFYLCAWSVGSRQANTIYFGEGSWLTVV.

In DNA form, the CDR3 reads TGTGCCAGCTCACCAACTCGATCAAACTATGAGCAGTTCTTC. It encodes CASSPTRSNYEQFF. V is TRBV18 and J is TRBJ2-1; D is unclear. Per germline, CDR1 KGHSH and CDR2 LQKENI. Between the trimmed V and J ends, which lost 2 bases and 8 bases, there was a span of 13 bases. The CDR3 spans 14 residues.

V and J are TRBV19 and TRBJ2-7; a possible D gene is TRBD1 (6 bases). CDR3 size: 14 residues. Per the germline V gene, CDR1 is LNHDA and CDR2 is SQIVND (reference sequence). V gave up 5 bases and J gave up 3 bases, with 14 bases separating them. In nucleotides, the CDR3 is TGTGCCAGTAGTCCCCGGACAGCAAGCTACGAGCAGTACTTC. Residues: CASSPRTASYEQYF.

The chain is built from TRBV5-5 and TRBJ2-3; 7 positions match TRBD2. CDR1 and CDR2 from the germline V gene are SGHKS and YYEKEE (reference sequence). V gave up 0 bases and J gave up 2 bases; unmatched junction bases: 9. This CDR3 is 17 amino acids long. This CDR3 is CASSLVLGGDHTDTQYF. The CDR3 DNA is TGTGCCAGCAGCTTGGTTTTGGGGGGGGACCACACAGATACGCAGTATTTT.

This clone has only one observation. The same CDR3 also results from other DNA sequences found in this sample. The chain has TRBV19 and TRBJ1-5; D is ambiguous. From germline, CDR1 is LNHDA and CDR2 SQIVND (reference sequence). This CDR3 region has 14 residues. V lost 7 bases to trimming and J lost 0 bases, with 10 bases between them. DNA for the CDR3: TGTGCCAGTATCGGAGGTCTTAGCAATCAGCCCCAGCATTTT. It encodes CASIGGLSNQPQHF.

The rearrangement uses TRBV5-1 and TRBJ1-5; D call uncertain. The V gene lost 3 bases and the J gene lost 5 bases, with 9 bases spanning the gap. The CDR3 sequence is 13 residues long. CDR1 and CDR2 from the germline V gene are SGHRS and YFSETQ. The CDR3 loop reads CASSSGLDQPQHF. In DNA, the CDR3 is TGCGCCAGCAGCTCAGGTCTCGATCAGCCCCAGCATTTT.

The gene calls are TRBV30 and TRBJ2-7; D possibly corresponds to TRBD1 (5 bases). V was shortened by 3 bases and J by 9 bases, with 18 bases between the two germline ends. Germline CDR1 GTSNPN, CDR2 SVGIG (reference sequence). This CDR3 is 13 amino acids long. The CDR3 spells CAWRKGSALGQYF. CDR3 bases: TGTGCCTGGAGGAAGGGGTCGGCGCTGGGGCAGTACTTC.

The chain recombines TRBV7-2 with TRBJ1-3, with TRBD1 as a possible D gene (6 bases). The V and J ends lost 1 base and 8 bases respectively, with 12 bases between them. The CDR3 covers 14 residues. Germline loops: CDR1 SGHTA, CDR2 FQGNSA. The CDR3 sequence is CASSLETGLDTIYF. CDR3 bases: TGTGCCAGCAGCTTAGAGACAGGATTGGACACCATATATTTT.

The gene calls are TRBV3-1 (or the pseudogene TRBV3-2) and TRBJ1-1; D call uncertain. From germline, CDR1 is LGHDT and CDR2 YNNKEL (reference sequence). The CDR3 spans 19 residues. Trimming stripped 0 bases from V and 1 base from J, with 21 bases between. CDR3 in DNA: TGTGCCAGCAGCCAAGATGACCGCTCCCGGGGTAGGTGGAACACTGAAGCTTTCTTT. This gives the protein CASSQDDRSRGRWNTEAFF.

DNA for the CDR3: TGTGCCAGCAGCCCCATGGGGGCAGGGTTGGGCAATCAGCCCCAGCATTTT. Its protein is CASSPMGAGLGNQPQHF. This chain uses TRBV6-2 or TRBV6-3 with TRBJ1-5; tentatively, D is TRBD1 (6 bases). The germline V gene has CDR1 MNHEY and CDR2 SVGEGT. The CDR3 spans 17 residues. Trimming removed 6 bases at V and 2 bases at J, with 20 bases between.

V and J are TRBV29-1 and TRBJ1-2; D unclear. The CDR3 runs to 13 residues. V lost 2 bases and J 4 bases, leaving 11 bases between the germline ends. Germline V gene sequence: CDR1 SQVTM, CDR2 ANQGSEA. The CDR3, as DNA: TGCAGCGTTGAATTACCAGGAGGCTATGGCTACACCTTC. Protein sequence: CSVELPGGYGYTF.

CDR3 DNA sequence: TGCGCCAGCAGCCTAGGACAGGGGGCTGGTTTTGGTACTAATGAAAAACTGTTTTTT. Translated: CASSLGQGAGFGTNEKLFF. The chain links TRBV5-1 to TRBJ1-4; 11 bases are shared with TRBD1. Unmatched junction bases numbered 13, after V lost 4 bases and J lost 2 bases. The CDR3 has 19 amino acids. Germline V gene data show CDR1 as SGHRS and CDR2 as YFSETQ.

Comments on this clone: A junction end diverges from the germline sequence, so it may reflect a read error. The V call is TRBV7-2, the J call TRBJ1-2; D is ambiguous. This CDR3 contains 12 residues. Germline V gives CDR1 SGHTA, CDR2 FQGNSA. CDR3 amino acids: CASSLPRQTPSF. CDR3 bases: TGTGCCAGCAGCTTACCTCGGCAGACACCATCCTTC.

In nucleotides, the CDR3 is TGTGCCAGTAGTCCCTGGACAGGGCTTGGCGATCAGCCCCAGCATTTT. Residues: CASSPWTGLGDQPQHF. V is TRBV19 and J is TRBJ1-5, with TRBD1 matching over 8 bases. The V gene end was trimmed by 5 bases and the J gene end by 5 bases; junction bases not matched to a gene: 11. The CDR3 loop spans 16 amino acids. Germline V gene lookup returns CDR1 LNHDA and CDR2 SQIVND (reference sequence).

V usage is TRBV4-1 and J usage is TRBJ1-6; 7 positions agree with TRBD1. The CDR3 sequence is 13 residues long. After removal of 3 bases from V and 10 bases from J, the junction contained 3 bases not matched to a gene. Germline values: CDR1 MGHRA, CDR2 YSYEKL. CDR3: CASSQNRGSPLHF. CDR3 bases: TGCGCCAGCAGCCAGAACAGGGGCTCACCCCTCCACTTT.

V and J are TRBV30 and TRBJ2-4; 9 bases line up with TRBD1. Trimming removed 8 bases from V and 7 bases from J; junction bases left unmatched: 3. The CDR3 loop spans 11 amino acids. Germline V gene data show CDR1 as GTSNPN and CDR2 as SVGIG (reference sequence). This CDR3 is CAGDRANIQYF. As DNA, the CDR3 is TGTGCCGGGGACAGGGCGAACATTCAGTACTTC.